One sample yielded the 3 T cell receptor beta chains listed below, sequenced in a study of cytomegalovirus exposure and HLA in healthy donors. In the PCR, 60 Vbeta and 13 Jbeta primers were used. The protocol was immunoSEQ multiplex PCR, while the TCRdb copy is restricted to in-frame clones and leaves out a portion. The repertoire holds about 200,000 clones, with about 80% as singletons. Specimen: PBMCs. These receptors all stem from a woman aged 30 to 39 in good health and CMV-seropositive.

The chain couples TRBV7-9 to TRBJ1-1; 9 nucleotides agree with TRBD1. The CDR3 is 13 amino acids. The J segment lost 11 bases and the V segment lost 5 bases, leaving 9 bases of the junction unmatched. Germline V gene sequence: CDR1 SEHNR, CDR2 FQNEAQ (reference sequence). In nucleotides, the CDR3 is TGTGCCAGCAGCATCCGGGACAGGGACGTGGCTTTCTTT. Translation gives CASSIRDRDVAFF.

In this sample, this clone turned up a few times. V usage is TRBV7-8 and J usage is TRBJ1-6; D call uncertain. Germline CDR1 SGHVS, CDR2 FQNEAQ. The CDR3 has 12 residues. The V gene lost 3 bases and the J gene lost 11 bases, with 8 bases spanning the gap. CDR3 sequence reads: CASSFGRPPLHF. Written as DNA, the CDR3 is TGTGCCAGCAGCTTTGGCAGGCCACCCCTCCACTTT.

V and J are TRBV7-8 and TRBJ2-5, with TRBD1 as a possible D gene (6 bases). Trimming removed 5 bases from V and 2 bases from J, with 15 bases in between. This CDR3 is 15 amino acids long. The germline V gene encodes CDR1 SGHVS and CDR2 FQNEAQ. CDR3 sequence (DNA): TGTGCCAGCAGCCCCTCCCGAGACAGGCAAGAGACCCAGTACTTC. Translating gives CASSPSRDRQETQYF. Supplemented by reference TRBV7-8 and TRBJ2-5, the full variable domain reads GAGVSQSPRYKVAKRGQDVALRCDPISGHVSLFWYQQALGQGPEFLTYFQNEAQLDKSGLPSDRFFAERPEGSVSTLKIQRTQQEDSAVYLCASSPSRDRQETQYFGPGTRLLVL.